A single sample is the source of the 17 T cell receptor beta chains below, sequenced in a study of cytomegalovirus exposure and HLA in healthy donors. TCRdb keeps only in-frame clones here, not all; method: immunoSEQ multiplex PCR. Of 76,000 or so clones listed, 94% are singletons. Sequencing was done on a sample of PBMCs. The origin of the receptors is a woman aged 18-35 years in good health and CMV-seronegative.

This clone was observed a single time. The chain recombines TRBV9 with TRBJ2-2, with 8 bases matching TRBD1. CDR1 SGDLS and CDR2 YYNGEE come from the germline V gene. V shed 4 bases and J 6 bases; nucleotides not matched to a gene: 8. This CDR3 region has 15 residues. CDR3 DNA: TGTGCCAGCAGCTCTTCGGACAGGGCGGCCGGGGAGCTGTTTTTT. Translation: CASSSSDRAAGELFF.

V gene TRBV28 combines with J gene TRBJ2-1; TRBD2 matches at 15 bases. Germline CDR1 and CDR2: MDHEN and SYDVKM. The V gene end was trimmed by 5 bases and the J gene end by 7 bases; junction bases not matched to a gene: 15. The CDR3 spans 19 residues. CDR3 region: CASSMPGLAGGLSWNEQFF. CDR3 DNA sequence: TGTGCCAGCAGTATGCCGGGACTAGCGGGAGGATTATCGTGGAATGAGCAGTTCTTC.

V usage is TRBV6-6 and J usage is TRBJ2-5, with 7 bases that match TRBD1. In germline, CDR1 is MNHNY, CDR2 SVGAGI (reference sequence). This CDR3 is built from 12 residues. The junction had 6 bases not matched to a gene; V was cut back by 6 bases and J by 8 bases. CDR3 in amino acids: CASRATGDTQYF. The CDR3 DNA is TGTGCCAGCAGGGCCACAGGGGACACCCAGTACTTC.

This chain uses TRBV6-6 with TRBJ2-1, with 8 nucleotides matching TRBD1. V was pared by 4 bases and J by 5 bases, with 7 bases of the junction left unmatched. The CDR3 totals 15 residues. The germline CDR1 and CDR2 sequences are MNHNY and SVGAGI (reference sequence). The CDR3 nucleotides are TGTGCCAGCAGTTTTAGACAGGGGAATGACAATGAGCAGTTCTTC. It translates to CASSFRQGNDNEQFF.

V gene TRBV19 combines with J gene TRBJ2-7; 7 bases are a match to TRBD2. Germline V gene sequence: CDR1 LNHDA, CDR2 SQIVND (reference sequence). The V and J ends lost 5 bases and 3 bases, in that order; junction bases with no gene match: 10. CDR3 length equals 15 residues. CDR3 in DNA: TGTGCCAGTAGTGATCGGTCTAGCGGTCGCTACGAGCAGTACTTC. Protein product: CASSDRSSGRYEQYF.

V usage is TRBV5-1 and J usage is TRBJ1-6, with TRBD1 matching over 9 bases. V was pared by 0 bases and J by 2 bases, with 0 bases of the junction left unmatched. The CDR3 is 16 residues long. Germline lookup yields CDR1 SGHRS and CDR2 YFSETQ. For the CDR3, the DNA is TGCGCCAGCAGCTTGGGACAGGGGGCCTATAATTCACCCCTCCACTTT. Its protein is CASSLGQGAYNSPLHF.

This clone has only one observation. The chain recombines TRBV28 with TRBJ1-1, with D perhaps matching TRBD1 (5 bases). The CDR3 covers 15 residues. Germline values: CDR1 MDHEN, CDR2 SYDVKM. V lost 7 bases and J lost 0, with 15 bases in between. Here the CDR3 reads CASKDNGGVNTEAFF. The CDR3 coding sequence is TGTGCCAGCAAAGATAACGGGGGGGTGAACACTGAAGCTTTCTTT.

The chain combines TRBV5-6 with TRBJ2-5, with TRBD2 as a possible D gene (5 bases). Germline V CDR1 and CDR2: SGHDT, YYEEEE. Trimming removed 4 bases at V and 2 bases at J, with 18 bases between. The CDR3 has 16 residues. This CDR3 is CASSIKPGGPQETQYF. Written as DNA, the CDR3 is TGTGCCAGCAGCATCAAACCGGGCGGGCCACAAGAGACCCAGTACTTC.

The chain combines TRBV10-3 with TRBJ1-5; the D gene is possibly TRBD1 (6 bases). The V gene's germline CDR1 is ENHRY and CDR2 SYGVKD. The V gene lost 3 bases and the J gene lost 4 bases, with 13 bases spanning the gap. The CDR3 runs to 15 residues. The CDR3 loop is CAISDGDTSNQPQHF. The CDR3 DNA reads TGTGCCATCAGTGATGGGGACACCTCAAATCAGCCCCAGCATTTT.

This clone was seen just once. The chain links TRBV5-1 to TRBJ2-1, with a possible D match to TRBD2 (6 bases). V gave up 2 bases and J gave up 4 bases, with 7 bases separating them. This CDR3 contains 13 residues. Germline V gene data show CDR1 as SGHRS and CDR2 as YFSETQ. This CDR3 is CASSFGTYNEQFF. CDR3 sequence (DNA): TGCGCCAGCAGCTTTGGGACTTACAATGAGCAGTTCTTC. Looking up the rest from reference TRBV5-1 and TRBJ2-1 gives the full variable domain: KAGVTQTPRYLIKTRGQQVTLSCSPISGHRSVSWYQQTPGQGLQFLFEYFSETQRNKGNFPGRFSGRQFSNSRSEMNVSTLELGDSALYLCASSFGTYNEQFFGPGTRLTVL.

The V and J genes are TRBV2 and TRBJ1-5; 9 positions agree with TRBD1. Losses at the gene ends were 5 bases for V and 6 bases for J; bases not matched to a gene: 11. CDR1 is SNHLY, CDR2 FYNNEI, per germline. CDR3 length equals 16 residues. In nucleotides, the CDR3 is TGTGCCAGCAGTCCACAGGGGGCTCTAGGTTTTCAGCCCCAGCATTTT. It specifies CASSPQGALGFQPQHF.

The V and J genes are TRBV4-2 and TRBJ1-1; possible D gene TRBD1, 5 bases. This CDR3 spans 15 amino acids. With 3 bases removed from V and 4 bases from J, the gap between germline ends came to 15 bases. Germline V CDR1 and CDR2: LGHNA, YNFKEQ. The CDR3 sequence: CASSQTDSPPTEAFF. As DNA, the CDR3 is TGTGCCAGCAGCCAGACTGACAGCCCCCCCACTGAAGCTTTCTTT.

The chain recombines TRBV20-1 with TRBJ2-3; D uncertain. The CDR3 covers 11 residues. The germline V gene has CDR1 DFQATT and CDR2 SNEGSKA (reference sequence). V dropped 5 bases and J dropped 2 bases, with 5 bases sitting between them. CDR3 in DNA: TGCAGTGCTCCCTACACAGATACGCAGTATTTT. It translates to CSAPYTDTQYF.

V usage is TRBV18 and J usage is TRBJ2-7, with 12 bases matching TRBD1. The CDR3 is 15 residues long. Germline V gives CDR1 KGHSH, CDR2 LQKENI. Germline trimming cut 6 bases from V and 4 bases from J; bases unmatched to any gene: 7. The CDR3 DNA sequence: TGTGCCAGCTCCGCCGGGACAGGGGGCATGTACGAGCAGTACTTC. Translation: CASSAGTGGMYEQYF.

This clone has a single count. This chain joins TRBV19 and TRBJ1-2, with D hard to call. CDR3 length: 13 residues. Germline V gene data show CDR1 as LNHDA and CDR2 as SQIVND (reference sequence). Trimming cost V 7 bases and J 3 bases, with 12 bases left between them. CDR3 DNA: TGTGCCAGTAAGAAGACGCAGGACTATGGCTACACCTTC. Its translation: CASKKTQDYGYTF.

The chain recombines TRBV28 with TRBJ2-1, with D unclear. The CDR3 covers 13 residues. V was shortened by 5 bases and J by 6 bases, with 11 bases between the two germline ends. Per germline, CDR1 MDHEN and CDR2 SYDVKM. CDR3 sequence reads: CASSVKTRNEQFF. CDR3 DNA sequence: TGTGCCAGCAGTGTTAAGACTCGCAATGAGCAGTTCTTC.

The CDR3 is CASSATSGGETQYF. The CDR3 coding sequence is TGTGCCAGTAGTGCGACTAGCGGGGGGGAGACCCAGTACTTC. This rearrangement joins TRBV19 to TRBJ2-5; 13 bases are a match to TRBD2. J lost 5 bases, V lost 5 bases, and 2 bases had no gene match. The CDR3 is 14 amino acids. Germline V lookup: CDR1 LNHDA, CDR2 SQIVND (reference sequence).